The subject of this entry is one T cell receptor beta chain. Trimming took 8 bases from V and 2 from J; bases not matched to a gene: 9. The CDR3 consists of 14 residues. From germline, CDR1 is MDHEN and CDR2 SYDVKM. This sample was taken from a study of shared clonotypes between healthy human individuals. Across the whole study: Researchers assigned three CD4 naive, three CD4 memory, two CD8 naive and one CD8 memory plate to each donor.

TCRdb's copy holds only in-frame clones and misses some; the assay was immunoSEQ multiplex PCR. The table lists around 700,000 clones, less than 80% of them singletons, with under 2% in the top ten. The chain is built from TRBV28 and TRBJ2-7; TRBD2 matches 7 bases. Input material: memory CD4+ T cells sorted from blood. Subset here: CD45RA-negative fraction. This receptor was identified in a woman in her 30s in good health. CDR3 in amino acids: CASGGTIRTYEQYF. In DNA form, the CDR3 reads TGTGCCAGCGGGGGGACTATTCGCACCTACGAGCAGTACTTC. The full variable domain, its missing parts supplied by reference TRBV28 and TRBJ2-7, is DVKVTQSSRYLVKRTGEKVFLECVQDMDHENMFWYRQDPGLGLRLIYFSYDVKMKEKGDIPEGYSVSREKKERFSLILESASTNQTSMYLCASGGTIRTYEQYFGPGTRLTVT.